This T cell receptor beta chain was captured in a study of Graves' ophthalmopathy and Graves' hyperthyroidism. Study findings and constraints: Using 13 signatures, a model distinguished ophthalmopathy from stable hyperthyroidism, reaching roughly 90% sensitivity and approximately 82% specificity.

Ages of hyperthyroidism patients ran from 18 to 65, and their diagnoses were new, under 2 months' duration. RNA transcripts provided the template for amplifying TCR beta CDR3 regions. An initial RT-PCR round employing HTBI primers preceded a second-round multiplex PCR. TCRdb redid the calling of the multiplex PCR reads with MiXCR, one entry per CDR3 protein. The repertoire holds over a million distinct CDR3 sequences, with less than 45% as singletons. Trimming cost V 4 bases and J 2 bases, with 12 bases left between them. Germline-derived CDR1 and CDR2 are WSHSY and SAAADI. The CDR3 sequence is 14 residues long. This clonotype was detected many times. The antigen is not known.

The receptor comes from an adult man with Graves' hyperthyroidism. The chain has TRBV10-2 and TRBJ2-7; D is undetermined. The sequencing sample was made of peripheral blood or thyroid tissue (not recorded which). The CDR3 reads CASSGGDTTYEQYF. The CDR3 bases are TGCGCCAGCAGTGGTGGTGACACCACCTACGAGCAGTACTTC.